This record covers a single TCR beta chain. Trimming cost V 0 bases and J 3 bases; bases outside gene matches: 3. From germline, CDR1 is MGHRA and CDR2 YSYEKL. CDR3 length: 15 amino acids. The sample originates from a study of blood T cell repertoires in COVID-19. Methods used by the authors: Scientists estimated how many nucleated cells there were by amplifying reference gene primers. Sequencing used immunoSEQ multiplex PCR; TCRdb keeps in-frame clones, though not all of them. The V and J calls and clone size were taken over from that table, and D and trimming were inferred from the DNA. Found here are some 170,000 clones, about 87% of them singletons; the top ten hold 1.6%.

The TCR sequence derives from a woman between 45 and 65 years old with acute or convalescent COVID-19. The V gene is TRBV4-1, the J gene TRBJ2-7; TRBD2 matches at 9 bases. Material: peripheral blood. The CDR3 region has the DNA TGCGCCAGCAGCCAAGATATAGCGGGAGTCTACGAGCAGTACTTC. Residues: CASSQDIAGVYEQYF.